The sequence of this T cell receptor beta chain was determined in a study of cytomegalovirus exposure and HLA in healthy donors. Worth noting for this clone: Its specificity is not known.

Researchers ran the PCR with 60 Vbeta and 13 Jbeta primers. Sequenced by immunoSEQ multiplex PCR; TCRdb stores in-frame clones only, minus some. The data contain about 190,000 clones, 65% to 85% of them seen just once; the ten biggest clones take up about 3.8%. General study findings and limits: It was taken for granted in presence/absence analyses that sequencing depth across donors was roughly uniform.

The clonotype comes from a man aged 50 or older in good health and CMV-seronegative. Sample: PBMCs.

The CDR3 sequence: CASSKYRAPDVTEAFF. The CDR3 region has the DNA TGTGCCAGTAGTAAATACAGGGCCCCGGATGTTACTGAAGCTTTCTTT. The J gene is TRBJ1-1, the V gene TRBV19, with D tentatively TRBD1 (6 bases). The CDR3 is 16 residues long. V was pared by 4 bases and J by 5 bases, with 20 bases between. Germline V gives CDR1 LNHDA, CDR2 SQIVND (reference sequence).